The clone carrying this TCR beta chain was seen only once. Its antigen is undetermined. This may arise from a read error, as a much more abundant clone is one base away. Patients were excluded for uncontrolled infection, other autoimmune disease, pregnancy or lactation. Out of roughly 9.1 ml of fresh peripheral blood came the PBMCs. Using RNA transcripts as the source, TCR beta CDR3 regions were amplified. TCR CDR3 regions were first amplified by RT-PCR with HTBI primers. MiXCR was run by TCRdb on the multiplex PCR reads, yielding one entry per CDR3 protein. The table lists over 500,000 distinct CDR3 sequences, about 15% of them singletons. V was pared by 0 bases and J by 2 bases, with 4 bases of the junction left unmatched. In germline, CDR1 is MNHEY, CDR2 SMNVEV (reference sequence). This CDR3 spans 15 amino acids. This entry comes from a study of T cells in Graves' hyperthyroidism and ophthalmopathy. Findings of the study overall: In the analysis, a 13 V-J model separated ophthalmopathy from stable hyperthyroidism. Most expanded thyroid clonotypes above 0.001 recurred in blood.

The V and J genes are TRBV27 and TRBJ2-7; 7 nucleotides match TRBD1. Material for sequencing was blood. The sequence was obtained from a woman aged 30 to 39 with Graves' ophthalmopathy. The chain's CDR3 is CASSLSGTAAYEQYF. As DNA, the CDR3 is TGTGCCAGCAGTTTATCAGGGACAGCAGCCTACGAGCAGTACTTC.